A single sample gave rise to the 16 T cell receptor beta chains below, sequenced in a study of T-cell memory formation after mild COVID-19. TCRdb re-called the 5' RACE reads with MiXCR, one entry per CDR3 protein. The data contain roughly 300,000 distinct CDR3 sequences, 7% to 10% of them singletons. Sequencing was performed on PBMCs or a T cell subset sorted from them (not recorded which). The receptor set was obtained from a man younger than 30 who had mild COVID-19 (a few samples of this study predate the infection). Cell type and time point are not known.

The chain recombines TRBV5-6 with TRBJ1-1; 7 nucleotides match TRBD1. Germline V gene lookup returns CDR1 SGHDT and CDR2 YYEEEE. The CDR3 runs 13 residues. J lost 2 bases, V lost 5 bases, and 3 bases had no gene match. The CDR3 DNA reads TGTGCCAGCAGGACAGGGACCAACACTGAAGCTTTCTTT. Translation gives CASRTGTNTEAFF.

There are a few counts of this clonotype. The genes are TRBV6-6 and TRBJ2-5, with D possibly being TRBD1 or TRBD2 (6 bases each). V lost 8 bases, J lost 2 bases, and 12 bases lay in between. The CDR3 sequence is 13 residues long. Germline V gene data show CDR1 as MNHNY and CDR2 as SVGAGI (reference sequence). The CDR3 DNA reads TGTGCCAGCTACCGGGGGACACAAGAGACCCAGTACTTC. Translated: CASYRGTQETQYF.

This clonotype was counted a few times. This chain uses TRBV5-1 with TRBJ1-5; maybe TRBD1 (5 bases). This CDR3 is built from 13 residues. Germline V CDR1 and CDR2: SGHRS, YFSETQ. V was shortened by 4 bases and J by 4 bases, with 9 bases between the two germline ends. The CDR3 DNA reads TGCGCCAGCAGCGGGGACGGGAATCAGCCCCAGCATTTT. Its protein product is CASSGDGNQPQHF.

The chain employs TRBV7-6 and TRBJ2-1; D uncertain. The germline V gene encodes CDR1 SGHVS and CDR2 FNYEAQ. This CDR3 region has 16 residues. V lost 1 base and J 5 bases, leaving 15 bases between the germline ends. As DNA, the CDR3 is TGTGCCAGCAGCTTAGAAGTTCAACGGTCACACAATGAGCAGTTCTTC. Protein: CASSLEVQRSHNEQFF.

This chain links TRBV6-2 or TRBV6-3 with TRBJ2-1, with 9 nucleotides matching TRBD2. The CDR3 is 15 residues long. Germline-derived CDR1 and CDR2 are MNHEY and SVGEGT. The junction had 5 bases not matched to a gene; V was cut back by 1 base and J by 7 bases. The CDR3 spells CASSYWTGLANEQFF. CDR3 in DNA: TGTGCCAGCAGTTACTGGACCGGACTAGCGAATGAGCAGTTCTTC.

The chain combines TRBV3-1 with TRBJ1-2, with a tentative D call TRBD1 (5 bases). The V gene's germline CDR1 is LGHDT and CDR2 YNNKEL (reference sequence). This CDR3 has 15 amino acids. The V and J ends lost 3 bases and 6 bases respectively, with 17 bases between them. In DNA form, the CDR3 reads TGTGCCAGCAGCCACCACCGAGGCAGGGCGGATGGCTACACCTTC. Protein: CASSHHRGRADGYTF.

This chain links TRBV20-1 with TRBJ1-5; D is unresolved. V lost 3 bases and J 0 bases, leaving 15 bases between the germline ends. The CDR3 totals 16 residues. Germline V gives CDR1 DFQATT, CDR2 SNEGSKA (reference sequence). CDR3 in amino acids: CSASLSETRSNQPQHF. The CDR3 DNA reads TGCAGTGCTAGTCTGTCAGAGACTCGTAGCAATCAGCCCCAGCATTTT.

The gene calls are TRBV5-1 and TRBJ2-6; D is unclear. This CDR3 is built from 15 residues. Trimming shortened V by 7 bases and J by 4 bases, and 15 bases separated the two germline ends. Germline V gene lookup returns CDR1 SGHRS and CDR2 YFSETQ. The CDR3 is CASAKGIAGANVLTF. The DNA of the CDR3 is TGCGCCAGCGCCAAAGGGATCGCAGGGGCCAACGTCCTGACTTTC.

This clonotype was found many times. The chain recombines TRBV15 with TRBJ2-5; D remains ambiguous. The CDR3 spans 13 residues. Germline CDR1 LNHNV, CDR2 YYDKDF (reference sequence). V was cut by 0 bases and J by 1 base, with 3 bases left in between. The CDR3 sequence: CATSRDSQETQYF. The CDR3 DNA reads TGTGCCACCAGCAGAGACTCCCAAGAGACCCAGTACTTC. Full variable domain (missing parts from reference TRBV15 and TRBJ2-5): DAMVIQNPRYQVTQFGKPVTLSCSQTLNHNVMYWYQQKSSQAPKLLFHYYDKDFNNEADTPDNFQSRRPNTSFCFLDIRSPGLGDTAMYLCATSRDSQETQYFGPGTRLLVL.

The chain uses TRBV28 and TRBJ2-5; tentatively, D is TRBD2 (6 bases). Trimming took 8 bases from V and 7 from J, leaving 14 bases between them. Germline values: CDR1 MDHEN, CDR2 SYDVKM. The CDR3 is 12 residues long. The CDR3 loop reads CASSSGAGTQYF. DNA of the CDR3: TGTGCCAGCTCCTCGGGAGCCGGGACCCAGTACTTC.

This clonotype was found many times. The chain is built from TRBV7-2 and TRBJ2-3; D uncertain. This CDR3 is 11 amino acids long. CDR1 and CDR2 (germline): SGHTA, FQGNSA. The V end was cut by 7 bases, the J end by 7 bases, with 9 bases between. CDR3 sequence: CASTKGHTQYF. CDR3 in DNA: TGTGCCAGCACCAAGGGTCATACGCAGTATTTT.

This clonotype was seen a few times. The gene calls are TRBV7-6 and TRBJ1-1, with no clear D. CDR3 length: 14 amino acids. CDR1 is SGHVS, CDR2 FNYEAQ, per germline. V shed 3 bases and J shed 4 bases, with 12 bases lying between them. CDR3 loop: CASSFLDTATEAFF. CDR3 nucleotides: TGTGCCAGCAGCTTCCTCGACACGGCCACTGAAGCTTTCTTT.

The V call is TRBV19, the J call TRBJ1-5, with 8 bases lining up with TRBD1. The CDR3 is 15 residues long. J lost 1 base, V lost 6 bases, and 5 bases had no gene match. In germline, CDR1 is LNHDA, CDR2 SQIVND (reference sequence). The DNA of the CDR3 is TGTGCCAGTAGAGGACAGGGTGGGAGCAATCAGCCCCAGCATTTT. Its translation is CASRGQGGSNQPQHF.

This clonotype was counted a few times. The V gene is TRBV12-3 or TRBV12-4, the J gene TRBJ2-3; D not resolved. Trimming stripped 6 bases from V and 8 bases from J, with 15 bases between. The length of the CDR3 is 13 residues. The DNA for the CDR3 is TGTGCCAGCAGGTGGGAATCGATAGGTACGCAGTATTTT. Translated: CASRWESIGTQYF.

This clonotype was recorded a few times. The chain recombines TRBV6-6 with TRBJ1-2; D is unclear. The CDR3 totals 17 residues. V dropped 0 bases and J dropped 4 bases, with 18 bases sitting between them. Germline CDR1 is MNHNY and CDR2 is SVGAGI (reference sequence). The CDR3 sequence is CASSYSITPSQGYGYTF. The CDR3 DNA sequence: TGTGCCAGCAGTTACTCGATAACACCCTCCCAAGGCTATGGCTACACCTTC.

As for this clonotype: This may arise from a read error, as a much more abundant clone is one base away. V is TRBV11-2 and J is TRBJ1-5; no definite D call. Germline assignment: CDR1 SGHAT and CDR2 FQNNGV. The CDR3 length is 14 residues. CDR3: CARSLHGLSQPQHF. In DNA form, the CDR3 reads TGTGCCAGAAGCTTACATGGATTGAGTCAGCCCCAGCATTTT. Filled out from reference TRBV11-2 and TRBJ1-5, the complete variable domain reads EAGVAQSPRYKIIEKRQSVAFWCNPISGHATLYWYQQILGQGPKLLIQFQNNGVVDDSQLPKDRFSAERLKGVDSTLKIQPAKLEDSAVYLCARSLHGLSQPQHFGDGTRLSIL.